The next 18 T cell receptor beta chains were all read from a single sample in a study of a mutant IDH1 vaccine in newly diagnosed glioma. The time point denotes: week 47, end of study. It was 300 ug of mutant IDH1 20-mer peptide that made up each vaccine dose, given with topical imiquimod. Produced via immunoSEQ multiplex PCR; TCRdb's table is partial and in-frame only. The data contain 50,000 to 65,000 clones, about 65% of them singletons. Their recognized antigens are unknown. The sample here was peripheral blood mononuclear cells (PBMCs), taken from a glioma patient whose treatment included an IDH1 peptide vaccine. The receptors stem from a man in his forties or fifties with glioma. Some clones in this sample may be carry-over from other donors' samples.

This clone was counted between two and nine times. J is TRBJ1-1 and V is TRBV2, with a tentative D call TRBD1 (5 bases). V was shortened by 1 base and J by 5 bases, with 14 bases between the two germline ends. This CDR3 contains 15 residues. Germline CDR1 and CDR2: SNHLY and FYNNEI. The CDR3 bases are TGTGCCAGCAGTGAAGGTGGGGCGGTGGGAACTGAAGCTTTCTTT. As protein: CASSEGGAVGTEAFF.

The CDR3 DNA reads TGCAGCGTTGAAGGGACTAACCAAGAGACCCAGTACTTC. Its protein product is CSVEGTNQETQYF. The chain is built from TRBV29-1 and TRBJ2-5; D might be TRBD2 (6 bases). Germline CDR1 SQVTM, CDR2 ANQGSEA. This CDR3 spans 13 amino acids. The V and J ends lost 1 base and 0 bases respectively, with 6 bases between them.

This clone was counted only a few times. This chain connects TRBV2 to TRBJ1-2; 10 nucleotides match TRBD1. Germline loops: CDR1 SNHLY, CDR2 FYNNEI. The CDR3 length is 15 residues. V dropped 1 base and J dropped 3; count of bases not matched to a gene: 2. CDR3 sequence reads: CASSEGQGAYYGYTF. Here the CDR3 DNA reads TGTGCCAGCAGTGAAGGACAGGGGGCATACTATGGCTACACCTTC.

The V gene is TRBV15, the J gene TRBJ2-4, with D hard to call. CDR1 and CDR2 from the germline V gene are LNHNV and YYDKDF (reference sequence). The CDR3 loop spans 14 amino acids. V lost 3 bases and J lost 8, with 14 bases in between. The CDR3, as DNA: TGTGCCACCAGCAGCGACGTACTCTTGCACATTCAGTACTTC. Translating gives CATSSDVLLHIQYF.

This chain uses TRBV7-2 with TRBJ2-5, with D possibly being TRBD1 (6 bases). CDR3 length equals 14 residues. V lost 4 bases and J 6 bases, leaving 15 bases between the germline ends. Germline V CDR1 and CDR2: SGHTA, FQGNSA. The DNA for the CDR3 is TGTGCCAGCAGCTCTGAGGGAAGGGGGAAGACCCAGTACTTC. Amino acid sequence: CASSSEGRGKTQYF.

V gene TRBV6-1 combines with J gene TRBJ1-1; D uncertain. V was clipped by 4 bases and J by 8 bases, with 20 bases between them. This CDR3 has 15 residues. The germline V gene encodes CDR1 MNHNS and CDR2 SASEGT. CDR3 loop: CASSGHYTLRAEAFF. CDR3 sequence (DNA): TGTGCCAGCAGTGGGCACTATACTCTTCGGGCCGAAGCTTTCTTT.

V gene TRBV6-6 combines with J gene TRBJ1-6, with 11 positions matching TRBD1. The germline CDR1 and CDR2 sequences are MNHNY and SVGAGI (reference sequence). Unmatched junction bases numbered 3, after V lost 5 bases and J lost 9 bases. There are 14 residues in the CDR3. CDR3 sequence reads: CASSRDRGFSPLHF. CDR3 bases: TGTGCCAGCAGTCGGGACAGGGGGTTTTCACCCCTCCACTTT.

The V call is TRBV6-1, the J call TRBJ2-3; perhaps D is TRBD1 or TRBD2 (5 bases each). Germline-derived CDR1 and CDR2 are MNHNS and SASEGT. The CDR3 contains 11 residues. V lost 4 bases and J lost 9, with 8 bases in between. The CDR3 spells CASSGGGTQYF. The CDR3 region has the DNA TGTGCCAGCAGTGGGGGCGGGACGCAGTATTTT.

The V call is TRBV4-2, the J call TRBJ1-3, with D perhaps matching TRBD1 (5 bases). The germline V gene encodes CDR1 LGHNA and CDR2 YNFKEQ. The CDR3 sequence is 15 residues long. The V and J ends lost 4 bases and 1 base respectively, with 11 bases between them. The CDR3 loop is CASSPTRESGNTIYF. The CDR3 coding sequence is TGTGCCAGCAGCCCTACCAGGGAGTCTGGAAACACCATATATTTT.

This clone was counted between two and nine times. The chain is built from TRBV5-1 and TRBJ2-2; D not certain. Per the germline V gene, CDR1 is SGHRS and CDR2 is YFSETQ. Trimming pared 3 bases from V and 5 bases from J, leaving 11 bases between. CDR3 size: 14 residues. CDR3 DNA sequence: TGCGCCAGCAGCTCCGGGTGGGGAACCGGGGAGCTGTTTTTT. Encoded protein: CASSSGWGTGELFF.

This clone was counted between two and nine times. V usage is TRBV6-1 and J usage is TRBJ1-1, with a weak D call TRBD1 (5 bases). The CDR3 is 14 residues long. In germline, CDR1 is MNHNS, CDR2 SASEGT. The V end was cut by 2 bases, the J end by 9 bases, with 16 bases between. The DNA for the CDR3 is TGTGCCAGCAGTGAATACACAGGTGAAAGACAAGCTTTCTTT. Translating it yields CASSEYTGERQAFF.

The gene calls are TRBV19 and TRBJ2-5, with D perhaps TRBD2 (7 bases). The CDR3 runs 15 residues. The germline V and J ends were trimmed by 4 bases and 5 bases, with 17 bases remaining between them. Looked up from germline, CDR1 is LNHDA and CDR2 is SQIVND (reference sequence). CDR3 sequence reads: CASSSLGGARETQYF. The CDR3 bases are TGTGCCAGTAGTAGCTTAGGGGGGGCCAGGGAGACCCAGTACTTC. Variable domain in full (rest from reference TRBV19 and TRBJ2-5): DGGITQSPKYLFRKEGQNVTLSCEQNLNHDAMYWYRQDPGQGLRLIYYSQIVNDFQKGDIAEGYSVSREKKESFPLTVTSAQKNPTAFYLCASSSLGGARETQYFGPGTRLLVL.

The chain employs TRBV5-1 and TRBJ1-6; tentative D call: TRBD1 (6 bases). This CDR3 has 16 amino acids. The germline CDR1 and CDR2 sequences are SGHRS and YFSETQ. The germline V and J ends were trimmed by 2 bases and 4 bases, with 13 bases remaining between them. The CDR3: CASSFVTGVYNSPLHF. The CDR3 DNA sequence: TGCGCCAGCAGCTTCGTGACAGGTGTATATAATTCACCCCTCCACTTT.

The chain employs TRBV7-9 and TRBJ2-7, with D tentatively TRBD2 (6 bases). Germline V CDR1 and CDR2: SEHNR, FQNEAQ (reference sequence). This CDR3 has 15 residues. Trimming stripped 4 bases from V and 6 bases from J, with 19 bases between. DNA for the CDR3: TGTGCCAGCAGCTCCAAAACGGGACTCCTTGGCGAGCAGTACTTC. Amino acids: CASSSKTGLLGEQYF.

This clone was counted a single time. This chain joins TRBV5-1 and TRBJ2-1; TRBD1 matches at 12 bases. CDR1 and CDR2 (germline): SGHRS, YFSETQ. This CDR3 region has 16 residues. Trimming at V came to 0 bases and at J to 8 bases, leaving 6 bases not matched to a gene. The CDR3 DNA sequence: TGCGCCAGCAGCTTGGGGGGGACAGGGGGCGGAGATGAGCAGTTCTTC. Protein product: CASSLGGTGGGDEQFF.

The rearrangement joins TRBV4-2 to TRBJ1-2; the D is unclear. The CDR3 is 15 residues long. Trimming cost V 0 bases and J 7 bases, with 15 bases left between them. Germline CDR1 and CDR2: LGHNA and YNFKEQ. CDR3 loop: CASSQDRGQRSGYTF. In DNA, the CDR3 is TGTGCCAGCAGCCAAGACAGAGGGCAACGTAGTGGCTACACCTTC.

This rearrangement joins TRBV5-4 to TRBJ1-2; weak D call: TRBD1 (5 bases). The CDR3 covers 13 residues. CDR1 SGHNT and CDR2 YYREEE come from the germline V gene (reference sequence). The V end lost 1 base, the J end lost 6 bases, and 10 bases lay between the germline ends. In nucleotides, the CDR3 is TGTGCCAGCAGCTTGACTATCAGGGATGGCTACACCTTC. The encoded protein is CASSLTIRDGYTF.

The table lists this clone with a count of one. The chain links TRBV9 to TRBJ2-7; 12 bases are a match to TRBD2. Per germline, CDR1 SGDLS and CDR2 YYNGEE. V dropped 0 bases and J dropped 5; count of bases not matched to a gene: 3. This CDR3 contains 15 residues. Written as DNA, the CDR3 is TGTGCCAGCAGCGTAGGACTAGCGGGGGAGGACGAGCAGTACTTC. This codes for CASSVGLAGEDEQYF. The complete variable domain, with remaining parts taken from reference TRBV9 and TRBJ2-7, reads DSGVTQTPKHLITATGQRVTLRCSPRSGDLSVYWYQQSLDQGLQFLIQYYNGEERAKGNILERFSAQQFPDLHSELNLSSLELGDSALYFCASSVGLAGEDEQYFGPGTRLTVT.